This record covers a single T cell receptor beta chain. Trimming cost V 6 bases and J 15 bases; bases outside gene matches: 9. The CDR3 has 11 residues. CDR1 DFQATT and CDR2 SNEGSKA come from the germline V gene (reference sequence). Time point meaning: newly diagnosed GD, antithyroid drugs for less than 3 months. PBMC-extracted RNA yielded the TCR library. The sample originates from a study of regulatory T cells in long-lasting Graves disease. CDR3-region Arm-PCR and iRepertoire HTBI primers produced the TCR beta libraries. MiXCR was run by TCRdb on the multiplex PCR reads, yielding one entry per CDR3 protein. The sample lists 500,000 or so distinct CDR3 sequences; roughly 16% were seen once. The same sample was also studied in work on T cells in Graves' hyperthyroidism and ophthalmopathy. From that second work: Median prediction lead before ophthalmopathy onset was about 6.5 months with the model.

The chain recombines TRBV20-1 with TRBJ2-1; TRBD1 matches at 9 bases. Here the sequenced sample was peripheral blood mononuclear cells (PBMCs), taken at new diagnosis, from a patient treated with antithyroid drugs. The receptor was isolated from a middle-aged woman with Graves disease. This CDR3 reads CSAQLGTGPFF. For the CDR3, the DNA is TGCAGTGCCCAGCTAGGGACAGGGCCGTTCTTC.